This T cell receptor beta chain was observed in a study of T cell responses to AZD1222 COVID-19 vaccine. This CDR3 region has 13 residues. With 4 bases removed from V and 4 bases from J, the gap between germline ends came to 10 bases. Germline-derived CDR1 and CDR2 are SEHNR and FQNEAQ (reference sequence). Generated by immunoSEQ multiplex PCR, the TCRdb table keeps only in-frame clones and is missing some. The data show about 140,000 clones, 85% to 90% seen once. The origin of this receptor is an adult in good health. The chain joins TRBV7-9 to TRBJ1-1; no clear D. The sequencing used peripheral blood, collected on day 0 of AZD1222 vaccination. The CDR3: CASSSWAFTEAFF. In DNA form, the CDR3 reads TGTGCCAGCAGCTCCTGGGCCTTCACTGAAGCTTTCTTT.